This T cell receptor (beta chain) was profiled in a study of OX40 agonist ivuxolimab in advanced cancers. The overall study: The diagnoses of dose-escalation patients were hepatocellular carcinoma, melanoma, renal cell or head and neck cancer. Therapy given before enrollment (anti-PD-1, anti-PD-L1 or anti-CTLA-4) was allowed, and over 35% had some. Two cutaneous melanoma patients and one hepatocellular carcinoma patient, three in all, had partial responses. Study results and limitations: At 0.1 to 3.0 mg/kg and by week 6, clonal expansion occurred in CD4+ and CD8+ blood T cells.

TCRdb keeps only in-frame clones here, not all; method: immunoSEQ multiplex PCR. The data show around 3,700 clones, around 77% seen once. As to this clone: The antigen is not known.

Per germline, CDR1 SSHAT and CDR2 FNYEAQ (reference sequence). V was shortened by 1 base and J by 4 bases, with 14 bases between the two germline ends. The CDR3 sequence is 16 residues long. V usage is TRBV7-7 and J usage is TRBJ2-1, with a tentative D call TRBD1 (6 bases). The sequencing here drew on CD4+ or CD8+ T cells sorted from blood, taken in a trial of the OX40 agonist ivuxolimab. This clonotype was obtained from an adult with an advanced solid tumor such as melanoma, head and neck, liver or kidney cancer. Here the CDR3 reads CASSLVLTGPYNEQFF. The CDR3, as DNA: TGTGCCAGCAGCTTAGTTCTGACAGGCCCGTACAATGAGCAGTTCTTC.